This T cell receptor (beta chain) was identified in a study of immune evolution from preneoplasia to lung adenocarcinoma. Study-wide findings and caveats: Later-stage lesions seemingly showed higher T cell density and diversity than normal lung.

After pathologic assessment, macro-dissection selected premalignant or tumor cells for extraction. A remark on this clone: What it binds is not known.

Generated by immunoSEQ multiplex PCR, the TCRdb table keeps only in-frame clones and is missing some. The sample includes around 3,700 clones, about 80% seen only once; the top ten take 6.5% to 8.5%. The specimen was FFPE invasive lung adenocarcinoma tissue. This sequence originates from a person aged 65 to 85 with invasive lung adenocarcinoma.

The CDR3 DNA follows: TGTGCCAGCAGCAAAGTAGGGGACAGGATGACCTACGAGCAGTACTTC. Protein product: CASSKVGDRMTYEQYF. The genes are TRBV21-1 and TRBJ2-7; the table's D gene call, TRBD1, was not cross checked with the DNA. TRBV21-1 is termed a pseudogene. The length of the CDR3 is 16 residues.